The following is a T cell receptor (beta chain) sequence with its context. The data were taken from a study of shared clonotypes between healthy human individuals. Positive CCR7 selection of CD45RO-negative cells yielded the naive CD8 cells, and terminally differentiated effector memory CD45RA+ cells were excluded. The method was immunoSEQ multiplex PCR; TCRdb's version includes in-frame clones alone and lacks a portion of them. The sample includes nearly 600,000 clones, roughly 95% of them seen just once. The CDR3 is 13 amino acids. Trimming cost V 0 bases and J 4 bases, with 3 bases left between them. Germline V gene data show CDR1 as SGHAT and CDR2 as FQNNGV.

This sequence was found in a woman aged 30 to 39 in good health. V usage is TRBV11-2 and J usage is TRBJ2-2; D is unresolved. Specimen: naive CD8+ T cells sorted from blood. The CDR3 spells CASSLEPTGELFF. The CDR3 DNA is TGTGCCAGCAGCTTAGAGCCCACCGGGGAGCTGTTTTTT.